What follows is one T cell receptor (beta chain) and its context. The data belong to a study of T cell changes during pregnancy in multiple sclerosis. The data were produced by immunoSEQ multiplex PCR, yet TCRdb's version contains in-frame clones alone and is incomplete. The sample records tens of thousands of clones, 90% to 95% being singletons. Germline V gives CDR1 MNHNY, CDR2 SVGAGI (reference sequence). V was trimmed by 2 bases and J by 5 bases, leaving 7 bases between them. CDR3 length: 13 residues. This receptor was identified in a female donor with multiple sclerosis, enrolled in a pregnancy study. This chain uses TRBV6-6 with TRBJ1-5; TRBD1 is a possible D gene (5 bases). The starting material was CD8+ T cells from peripheral blood mononuclear cells, obtained in the second trimester of pregnancy. CDR3 region: CASSYRGDQPQHF. The CDR3 DNA sequence: TGTGCCAGCAGTTACAGGGGCGATCAGCCCCAGCATTTT.